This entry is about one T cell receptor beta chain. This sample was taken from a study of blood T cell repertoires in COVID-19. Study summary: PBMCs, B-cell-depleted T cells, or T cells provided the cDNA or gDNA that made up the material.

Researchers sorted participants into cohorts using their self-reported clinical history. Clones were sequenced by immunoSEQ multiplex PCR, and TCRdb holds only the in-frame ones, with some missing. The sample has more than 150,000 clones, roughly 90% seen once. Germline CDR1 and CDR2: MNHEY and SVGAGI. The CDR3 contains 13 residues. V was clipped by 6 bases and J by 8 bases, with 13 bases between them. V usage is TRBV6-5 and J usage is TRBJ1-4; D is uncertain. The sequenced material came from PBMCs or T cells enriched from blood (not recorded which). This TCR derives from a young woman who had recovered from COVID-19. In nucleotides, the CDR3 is TGTGCCAGCAGCGACCTGAGAGGAGAAAAACTGTTTTTT. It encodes CASSDLRGEKLFF.